This T cell receptor (beta chain) originates from a study of cytomegalovirus exposure and HLA in healthy donors. In regard to this clone: Its target is not known.

The length of the CDR3 is 14 residues. V lost 4 bases to trimming and J lost 0 bases, with 11 bases between them. From germline, CDR1 is SGDLS and CDR2 YYNGEE. The study, taken as a whole, reports: According to a later analysis, donors in an Asian-associated ancestry cluster reportedly had fewer N-insertions than the roughly 660-donor mean. In a later analysis, common viral pathogens appeared linked to several of the most significant clusters.

The PCR made use of 60 Vbeta and 13 Jbeta primers. TCRdb keeps only in-frame clones here, not all; method: immunoSEQ multiplex PCR. The sample contains about 93,000 clones, approximately 80% of which appear only once. Those who donated were healthy bone marrow donors. The chain combines TRBV9 with TRBJ2-7; unclear D gene. This sequence was found in a man over 45 in good health and CMV-seronegative. Sequenced material: PBMCs. In DNA, the CDR3 is TGTGCCAGCAGCCCCTATGCTAGCTCCTACGAGCAGTACTTC. Translating gives CASSPYASSYEQYF.